This is a list of T cell receptor beta chains from one sample in a study of T cells in Graves' hyperthyroidism and ophthalmopathy. MiXCR, applied by TCRdb to the multiplex PCR reads, yields one record per CDR3 protein. The table shows about 400,000 distinct CDR3 sequences, with around 14% occurring only once. The sequenced sample was blood. The receptors derive from a woman aged 18-30 years with Graves' hyperthyroidism. CDR3s include the opening cysteine and the closing phenylalanine or tryptophan. Each record gives: V gene, J gene, CDR3 length, clone size, D gene, CDR3 DNA, CDR3 protein. D genes are given only for firm matches. Not all rows give a size; the values are once, few, many and, for expanded clones, a class.

>TRBV6-5|TRBJ2-3|18|many|NA
TGTGCCAGCAGTTACTGGCGACCACGACCCGGGGCCACAGATACGCAGTATTTT
CASSYWRPRPGATDTQYF
>TRBV19|TRBJ1-5|14|few|NA
TGTGCCAGTCGTACTGACGGGACCAATCAGCCCCAGCATTTT
CASRTDGTNQPQHF
>TRBV15|TRBJ2-1|15|many|TRBD1
TGTGCCACCAGCATCCGGGACAGAAGAGGCAATGAGCAGTTCTTC
CATSIRDRRGNEQFF
>TRBV15|TRBJ2-7|17|NA|TRBD1
TGTGCCACCAGCAGAGACGTTGACCCGGGACAGAGATACGAGCAGTACTTC
CATSRDVDPGQRYEQYF
>TRBV29-1|TRBJ2-7|11|NA|NA
TGCAGCGCCCGGACATCTTACGAGCAGTACTTC
CSARTSYEQYF
>TRBV7-3|TRBJ2-1|15|many|TRBD2
TGTGCCAGCAGCTTATACGGGACTAGCGGGACAGAGCAGTTCTTC
CASSLYGTSGTEQFF
>TRBV18|TRBJ2-7|14|NA|NA
TGTGCCAGCTCACCACCGAACGGGGGCTACGAGCAGTACTTC
CASSPPNGGYEQYF
>TRBV28|TRBJ2-2|11|many|NA
TGTGCCAGCAGTCCGACCGGGGAGCTGTTTTTT
CASSPTGELFF
>TRBV20-1|TRBJ1-5|11|many|NA
TGCAGTGCTGCCTTAGGGCAGCCCCAGCATTTT
CSAALGQPQHF
>TRBV3-1|TRBJ1-2|13|many|NA
TGTGCCAGCAGCTTCGACAGTCGAAATGGCTACACCTTC
CASSFDSRNGYTF
>TRBV4-2|TRBJ1-5|17|many|TRBD1
TGTGCCAGCAGCCAAGAAGGGACAGGGGGCGACAATCAGCCCCAGCATTTT
CASSQEGTGGDNQPQHF
>TRBV3-1|TRBJ1-5|14|many|NA
TGTGCCAGCAGCCAAAGTTTGACCGCCCAGCCCCAGCATTTT
CASSQSLTAQPQHF